The clone carrying this T cell receptor beta chain appeared many times. What it binds is unknown. A second roughly 6 to 12 cycle PCR used barcoded and J-beta primers. TCRdb processed the 5' RACE reads anew with MiXCR; each CDR3 protein has one entry. The sample has 550,000 to 800,000 distinct CDR3 sequences; roughly 32% are singletons. This entry belongs to a study of blood T cells in healthy people across ages. Study-level background: About one barcoded beta molecule per two T cells was the capture yield of template switching. Study-level findings and limits: Unsorted PBMC material precluded a definitive naive versus antigen-experienced comparison. Across the age range, TCR beta diversity per million T cells fell in a roughly linear way.

The CDR3 runs to 17 residues. With 7 bases removed from V and 9 bases from J, the gap between germline ends came to 28 bases. From germline, CDR1 is SGHVS and CDR2 FQNEAQ. This TCR came from a woman older than 75 in good health. The sequencing input was blood. This chain joins TRBV7-8 and TRBJ2-1; D may be TRBD2 (6 bases). The CDR3 loop is CASKAGLRDARAGEQFF. Here the CDR3 DNA reads TGTGCCAGCAAAGCGGGCCTCCGGGACGCGCGAGCGGGTGAGCAGTTCTTC. Supplemented by reference TRBV7-8 and TRBJ2-1, the full variable domain reads GAGVSQSPRYKVAKRGQDVALRCDPISGHVSLFWYQQALGQGPEFLTYFQNEAQLDKSGLPSDRFFAERPEGSVSTLKIQRTQQEDSAVYLCASKAGLRDARAGEQFFGPGTRLTVL.